Each of the 6 T cell receptor beta chains below was sequenced from the same sample in a study of graft-versus-host responses after intestinal transplantation. TCRdb's table, derived via immunoSEQ multiplex PCR, lists solely in-frame clones and lacks some. The table includes about 77,000 clones, over 80% detected once. Sequencing was performed on PBMCs, taken 98 days after intestinal transplantation. Every receptor here comes from a human patient who received an intestinal transplant, so some T cells may come from the graft donor.

This rearrangement joins TRBV19 to TRBJ1-2; no definite D call. V lost 4 bases and J 4 bases, leaving 22 bases between the germline ends. This CDR3 is 17 amino acids long. Germline V lookup: CDR1 LNHDA, CDR2 SQIVND (reference sequence). The CDR3 protein is CASSSKWANRKTYGYTF. CDR3 bases: TGTGCCAGTAGTAGCAAATGGGCAAATCGAAAGACCTATGGCTACACCTTC.

J is TRBJ1-1 and V is TRBV6-5; D might be TRBD1 (6 bases). Between the trimmed V and J ends, which lost 2 bases and 0 bases, there was a span of 7 bases. CDR1 is MNHEY, CDR2 SVGAGI, per germline. This CDR3 region has 14 residues. Here the CDR3 reads CASSYRGVNTEAFF. CDR3 DNA: TGTGCCAGCAGTTACAGGGGGGTGAACACTGAAGCTTTCTTT.

The chain links TRBV9 to TRBJ2-2; D is unresolved. Germline V gene data show CDR1 as SGDLS and CDR2 as YYNGEE. This CDR3 comprises 18 residues. The ends were cut back, 0 bases at V and 0 bases at J, with 15 bases in the middle. CDR3 residues: CASSVAVAGPANTGELFF. The CDR3 nucleotides read TGTGCCAGCAGCGTAGCGGTAGCCGGGCCCGCGAACACCGGGGAGCTGTTTTTT.

The V and J genes are TRBV7-8 and TRBJ1-5; D remains unclear. V was clipped by 1 base and J by 5 bases, with 18 bases between them. The CDR3 consists of 17 residues. Per the germline V gene, CDR1 is SGHVS and CDR2 is FQNEAQ. The CDR3: CASSLDLFGTVDQPQHF. Here the CDR3 DNA reads TGTGCCAGCAGCTTAGATTTGTTCGGAACGGTGGATCAGCCCCAGCATTTT.

This chain joins TRBV5-6 and TRBJ2-2; no reliable D call. This CDR3 spans 14 amino acids. Per the germline V gene, CDR1 is SGHDT and CDR2 is YYEEEE. Trimming left V 0 bases short and J 6 bases short, with 9 bases between. The CDR3 bases are TGTGCCAGCAGCTTGGTGTTTTCTTCCGGGGAGCTGTTTTTT. This sequence encodes CASSLVFSSGELFF. Variable domain in full (rest from reference TRBV5-6 and TRBJ2-2): DAGVTQSPTHLIKTRGQQVTLRCSPKSGHDTVSWYQQALGQGPQFIFQYYEEEERQRGNFPDRFSGHQFPNYSSELNVNALLLGDSALYLCASSLVFSSGELFFGEGSRLTVL.

This chain joins TRBV7-8 and TRBJ2-3; TRBD1 matches at 7 bases. The CDR3 sequence is 15 residues long. Per germline, CDR1 SGHVS and CDR2 FQNEAQ. V was clipped by 5 bases and J by 7 bases; unmatched bases: 12. CDR3 region: CASSPIDRVGNTQYF. DNA for the CDR3: TGTGCCAGCAGCCCCATAGACAGGGTGGGGAATACGCAGTATTTT.